Sequencing of this TCR beta chain was carried out in a study of shared clonotypes between healthy human individuals. In germline, CDR1 is ENHRY, CDR2 SYGVKD. V dropped 4 bases and J dropped 3 bases, with 16 bases sitting between them. CDR3 length equals 15 residues. Findings and limits, study-wide: Rarefaction indicated that sorted-subset sequencing remained incomplete although depth was large. The small donor group covered limited genetic and exposure diversity. Clonotypes shared by all four sorted-subset donors had higher generation probabilities than non-shared clonotypes.

Generated by immunoSEQ multiplex PCR, the TCRdb table keeps only in-frame clones and is missing some. The sample gives about 2.1 million clones, just under 95% of which show up once; more than 1.5% is in the top ten. Terminally differentiated effector memory CD45RA+ cells were excluded from the naive CD8 cells, which were CD45RO-negative and positively selected for CCR7. As concerns this clone: What it binds is unknown.

The receptor's source is a young man in good health. Some clones in this sample may be carry-over from other donors' samples. The sequencing sample was made of naive CD8+ T cells from PBMCs. The gene calls are TRBV10-3 and TRBJ2-7; maybe TRBD1 (6 bases). DNA for the CDR3: TGTGCCATCAGTGTAAAATCGGCAGGGGACTACGAGCAGTACTTC. Protein product: CAISVKSAGDYEQYF.